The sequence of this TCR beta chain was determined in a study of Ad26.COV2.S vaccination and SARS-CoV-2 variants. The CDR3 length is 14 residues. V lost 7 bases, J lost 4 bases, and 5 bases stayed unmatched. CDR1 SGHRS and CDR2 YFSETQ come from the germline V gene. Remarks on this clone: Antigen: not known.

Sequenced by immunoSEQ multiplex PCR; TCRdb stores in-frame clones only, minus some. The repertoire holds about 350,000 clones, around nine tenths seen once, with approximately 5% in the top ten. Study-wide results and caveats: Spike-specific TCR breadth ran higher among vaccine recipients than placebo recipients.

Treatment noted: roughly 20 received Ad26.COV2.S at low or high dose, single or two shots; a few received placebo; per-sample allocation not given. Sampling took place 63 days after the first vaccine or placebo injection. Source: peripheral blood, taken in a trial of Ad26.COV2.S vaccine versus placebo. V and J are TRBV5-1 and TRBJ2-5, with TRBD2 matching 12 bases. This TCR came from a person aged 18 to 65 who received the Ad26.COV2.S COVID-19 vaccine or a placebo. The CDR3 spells CASYLAGGGETQYF. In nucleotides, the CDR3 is TGCGCCAGCTATCTAGCGGGAGGGGGAGAGACCCAGTACTTC. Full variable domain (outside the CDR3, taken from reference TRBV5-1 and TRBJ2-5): KAGVTQTPRYLIKTRGQQVTLSCSPISGHRSVSWYQQTPGQGLQFLFEYFSETQRNKGNFPGRFSGRQFSNSRSEMNVSTLELGDSALYLCASYLAGGGETQYFGPGTRLLVL.